The T cell receptor beta chain under discussion was sequenced for a study of beta chain features in type 1 diabetes. Germline values: CDR1 MNHEY, CDR2 SMNVEV (reference sequence). The V and J ends lost 1 base and 1 base, in that order; junction bases with no gene match: 4. The CDR3 runs 16 residues. The investigators reverse transcribed all of the isolated RNA, so they sequenced expressed TCRB transcripts. Clones were read by immunoSEQ multiplex PCR, and TCRdb kept only the in-frame ones, dropping some. This sample has roughly 250,000 clones, with around 10% found just once. This clone was seen a handful of times. Over 95% purity was reached by all sorted populations.

The chain carries TRBV27 and TRBJ1-2; the match to TRBD1 covers 9 bases. This sequence was found in a woman aged 18-30 years in good health. Sequencing was performed on naive CD4+ T cells from blood. CDR3 region: CASSLYRQGDNYGYTF. In DNA form, the CDR3 reads TGTGCCAGCAGTTTATACCGACAGGGGGATAACTATGGCTACACCTTC.